Described below is a single T cell receptor (beta chain) sequence and its context. Its antigen remains unknown. These data come from a study of T cell repertoires in cytomegalovirus infection. Study-level information: Through public TCR beta signatures, both CMV infection and matching HLA type were indicated.

Broader study findings: Identification of carriers of CMV plus the relevant HLA was achieved through cumulative public TCR beta family frequency. The ex vivo response showed dominance by HLA-C-restricted CMV-specific TCR beta clonotypes.

V lost 0 bases and J 2 bases, leaving 12 bases between the germline ends. The CDR3 contains 16 residues. Germline V CDR1 and CDR2: LGHNA, YNFKEQ. TCRdb reprocessed the reads with MiXCR, giving one entry per CDR3 protein. The sample lists a few hundred thousand distinct CDR3 sequences; roughly a third were seen once. The receptor was isolated from a human donor in good health (CMV status not recorded). Some clones in this sample may be carry-over from other donors' samples. The V and J genes are TRBV4-2 and TRBJ2-3; D is possibly TRBD2 (5 bases). This specimen was cultured PBMCs, taken from culture after CMV antigen stimulation. The CDR3 sequence is CASSQDPAAYTDTQYF. In nucleotides, the CDR3 is TGTGCCAGCAGCCAAGACCCAGCGGCTTACACAGATACGCAGTATTTT.